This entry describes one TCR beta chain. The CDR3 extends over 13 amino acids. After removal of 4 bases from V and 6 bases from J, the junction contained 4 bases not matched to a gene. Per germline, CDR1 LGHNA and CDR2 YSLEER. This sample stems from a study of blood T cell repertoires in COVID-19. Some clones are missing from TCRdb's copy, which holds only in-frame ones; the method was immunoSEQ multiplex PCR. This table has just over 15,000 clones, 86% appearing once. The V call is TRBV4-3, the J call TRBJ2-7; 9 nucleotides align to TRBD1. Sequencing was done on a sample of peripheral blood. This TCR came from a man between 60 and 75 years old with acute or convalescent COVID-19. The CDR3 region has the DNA TGCGCCAGCAGCCTGACGGACAGGGGCGAGCAGTACTTC. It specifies CASSLTDRGEQYF.